The 11 T cell receptor beta chains presented below share a single source sample, sequenced in a study of cytomegalovirus exposure and HLA in healthy donors. With 60 Vbeta and 13 Jbeta primers, the PCR was carried out. This table comes from immunoSEQ multiplex PCR, and its TCRdb copy is limited to in-frame clones, with some not included. The table counts 100,000 to 150,000 clones; about 2% lies in the top ten. The specimen was PBMCs. These receptors came from a man aged 35-49 years in good health and CMV-seronegative.

The chain couples TRBV6-5 to TRBJ1-1, with 7 bases aligning to TRBD1. Germline CDR1 is MNHEY and CDR2 is SVGAGI. V trimming: 7 bases; J trimming: 0 bases; junction bases outside the gene matches: 5. This CDR3 has 14 amino acids. Here the CDR3 reads CASTRTGLNTEAFF. CDR3 DNA sequence: TGTGCCAGCACCCGGACAGGCTTGAACACTGAAGCTTTCTTT.

V is TRBV5-1 and J is TRBJ2-1; 8 bases line up with TRBD2. The trim removed 4 bases at V and 0 bases at J, leaving 3 bases unmatched. This CDR3 has 15 residues. The V gene's germline CDR1 is SGHRS and CDR2 YFSETQ. CDR3 sequence (DNA): TGCGCCAGCAGCCCACTAGCGGACTCCTACAATGAGCAGTTCTTC. It yields the protein CASSPLADSYNEQFF.

V usage is TRBV6-1 and J usage is TRBJ2-3, with no clear D. The V gene's germline CDR1 is MNHNS and CDR2 SASEGT. The V end was cut by 5 bases, the J end by 0 bases, with 3 bases between. This CDR3 is built from 12 residues. The CDR3 region has the DNA TGTGCCAGCAGTCCTAGCACAGATACGCAGTATTTT. As protein: CASSPSTDTQYF.

This rearrangement joins TRBV19 to TRBJ2-1; perhaps TRBD2 as D (6 bases). The V end was cut by 9 bases, the J end by 0 bases, with 12 bases between. The CDR3 has 14 amino acids. Germline assignment: CDR1 LNHDA and CDR2 SQIVND (reference sequence). The CDR3 here is CARNSGNSYNEQFF. The CDR3, as DNA: TGTGCCAGAAATAGCGGAAACTCCTACAATGAGCAGTTCTTC.

The chain uses TRBV5-5 and TRBJ2-7; 8 bases align to TRBD1. Germline V gene lookup returns CDR1 SGHKS and CDR2 YYEKEE (reference sequence). The CDR3 is 15 amino acids. Germline trimming cut 6 bases from V and 2 bases from J; bases unmatched to any gene: 10. DNA for the CDR3: TGTGCCAGCACCCTAACCGGGACAGGACCCTACGAGCAGTACTTC. As protein: CASTLTGTGPYEQYF.

The J gene is TRBJ2-7, the V gene TRBV20-1, with 9 nucleotides matching TRBD2. This CDR3 is built from 11 residues. V lost 5 bases and J lost 6; bases outside the gene matches: 2. CDR1 and CDR2 from the germline V gene are DFQATT and SNEGSKA (reference sequence). CDR3 protein: CSARTSVEQYF. CDR3 DNA: TGCAGTGCTCGGACTAGCGTCGAGCAGTACTTC.

The rearrangement links TRBV7-2 to TRBJ1-1; 8 bases match TRBD1. V trimming: 1 base; J trimming: 5 bases; junction bases outside the gene matches: 15. Germline V CDR1 and CDR2: SGHTA, FQGNSA. The CDR3 is 18 amino acids. CDR3 region: CASSLVTLQGGYGTEAFF. The CDR3, as DNA: TGTGCCAGCAGCTTAGTGACCCTACAGGGGGGGTATGGGACTGAAGCTTTCTTT.

The rearrangement joins TRBV11-2 to TRBJ2-5, with TRBD1 matching 9 bases. Germline CDR1 is SGHAT and CDR2 is FQNNGV. This CDR3 has 17 amino acids. Germline trimming cut 4 bases from V and 5 bases from J; bases unmatched to any gene: 14. The DNA for the CDR3 is TGTGCCAGCAGCTCACTGTCGGCACAGGGGGCGCGGGAGACCCAGTACTTC. It is translated as CASSSLSAQGARETQYF.

The chain links TRBV6-1 to TRBJ2-6; D gene uncertain. Trimming took off 1 base at V and 0 bases at J, with 10 bases between the two ends. The V gene's germline CDR1 is MNHNS and CDR2 SASEGT. The CDR3 consists of 17 residues. CDR3 sequence reads: CASSEGLAGSGANVLTF. As DNA, the CDR3 is TGTGCCAGCAGTGAAGGTCTGGCAGGCTCTGGGGCCAACGTCCTGACTTTC.

The chain carries TRBV29-1 and TRBJ2-7, with 10 bases identical to TRBD2. There are 14 residues in the CDR3. In germline, CDR1 is SQVTM, CDR2 ANQGSEA. Unmatched junction bases numbered 6, after V lost 5 bases and J lost 2 bases. As DNA, the CDR3 is TGCAGCGTTACCACTAGCGGGGTCACCTACGAGCAGTACTTC. This gives the protein CSVTTSGVTYEQYF.

This sequence joins TRBV7-2 and TRBJ2-7; TRBD2 agrees at 9 bases. Germline CDR1 and CDR2: SGHTA and FQGNSA. This CDR3 comprises 14 residues. V was clipped by 5 bases and J by 1 base; unmatched bases: 3. The CDR3 region is CASSRTSGSYEQYF. CDR3 nucleotides: TGTGCCAGCAGCCGAACTAGCGGGTCCTACGAGCAGTACTTC.